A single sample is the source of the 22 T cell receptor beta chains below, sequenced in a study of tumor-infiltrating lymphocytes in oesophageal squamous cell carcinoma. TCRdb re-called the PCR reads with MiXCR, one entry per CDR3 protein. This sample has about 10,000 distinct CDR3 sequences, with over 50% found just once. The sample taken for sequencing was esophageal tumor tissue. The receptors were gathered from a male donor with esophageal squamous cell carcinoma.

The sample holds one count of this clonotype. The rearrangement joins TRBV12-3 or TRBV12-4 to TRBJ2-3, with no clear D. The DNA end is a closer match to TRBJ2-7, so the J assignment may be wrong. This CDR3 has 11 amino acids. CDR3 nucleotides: TGTGCCAGCAGTTCCGGCTACGAGCAGTACTTC. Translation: CASSSGYEQYF.

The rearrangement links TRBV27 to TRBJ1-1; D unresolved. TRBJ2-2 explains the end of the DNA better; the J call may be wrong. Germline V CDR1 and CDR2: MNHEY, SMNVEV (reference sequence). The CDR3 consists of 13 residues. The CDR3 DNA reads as TGTGCCAGCAGTTTTAGGCGGACCGGGGAGCTGTTTTTT. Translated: CASSFRRTGELFF.

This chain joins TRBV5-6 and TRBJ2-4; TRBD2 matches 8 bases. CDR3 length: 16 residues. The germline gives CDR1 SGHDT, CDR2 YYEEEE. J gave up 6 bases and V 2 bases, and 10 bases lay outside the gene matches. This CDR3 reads CASSLDSRLAGNIQYF. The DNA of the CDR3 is TGTGCCAGCAGCTTAGATAGTAGGCTAGCGGGAAACATTCAGTACTTC.

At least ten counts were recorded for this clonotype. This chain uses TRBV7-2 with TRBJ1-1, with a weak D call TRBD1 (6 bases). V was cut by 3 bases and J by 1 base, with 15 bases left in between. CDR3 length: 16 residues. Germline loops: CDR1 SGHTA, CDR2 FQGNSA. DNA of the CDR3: TGTGCCAGCAGCTTGCGAATCCAGGGGACGAACACTGAAGCTTTCTTT. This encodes CASSLRIQGTNTEAFF.

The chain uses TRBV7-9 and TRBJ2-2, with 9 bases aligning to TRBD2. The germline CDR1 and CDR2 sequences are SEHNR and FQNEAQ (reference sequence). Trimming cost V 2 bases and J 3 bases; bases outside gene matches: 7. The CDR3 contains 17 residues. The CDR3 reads CASSLPLIAGDTGELFF. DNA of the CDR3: TGTGCCAGCAGCTTACCGCTGATAGCGGGGGACACCGGGGAGCTGTTTTTT.

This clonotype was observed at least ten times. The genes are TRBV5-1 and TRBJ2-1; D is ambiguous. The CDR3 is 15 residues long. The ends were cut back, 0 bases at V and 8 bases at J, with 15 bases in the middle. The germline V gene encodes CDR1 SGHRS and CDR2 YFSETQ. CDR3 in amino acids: CASSLEVRPVDEQFF. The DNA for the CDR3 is TGCGCCAGCAGCTTGGAGGTCCGCCCGGTCGATGAGCAGTTCTTC.

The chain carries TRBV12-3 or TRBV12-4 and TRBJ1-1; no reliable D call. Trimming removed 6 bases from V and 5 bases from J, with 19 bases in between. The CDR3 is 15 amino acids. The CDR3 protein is CASSPSTPVGTEAFF. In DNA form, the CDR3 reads TGTGCCAGCAGCCCCTCGACACCAGTTGGAACTGAAGCTTTCTTT.

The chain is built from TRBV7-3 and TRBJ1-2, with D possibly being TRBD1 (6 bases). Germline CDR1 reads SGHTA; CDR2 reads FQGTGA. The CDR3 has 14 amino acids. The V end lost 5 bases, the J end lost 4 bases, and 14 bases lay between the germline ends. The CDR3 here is CASSPGTLGYGYTF. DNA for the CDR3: TGTGCCAGCAGCCCCGGGACACTCGGCTATGGCTACACCTTC.

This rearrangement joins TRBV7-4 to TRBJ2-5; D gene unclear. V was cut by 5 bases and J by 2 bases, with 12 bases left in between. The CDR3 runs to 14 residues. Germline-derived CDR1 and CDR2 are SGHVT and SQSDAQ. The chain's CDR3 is CASSPGDFQETQYF. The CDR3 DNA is TGTGCCAGCAGCCCTGGGGATTTTCAAGAGACCCAGTACTTC.

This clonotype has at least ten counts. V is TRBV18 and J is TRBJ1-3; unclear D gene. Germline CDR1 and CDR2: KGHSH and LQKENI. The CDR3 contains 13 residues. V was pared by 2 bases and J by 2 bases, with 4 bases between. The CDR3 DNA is TGTGCCAGCTCACCAGGGACTGGAAACACCATATATTTT. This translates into CASSPGTGNTIYF.

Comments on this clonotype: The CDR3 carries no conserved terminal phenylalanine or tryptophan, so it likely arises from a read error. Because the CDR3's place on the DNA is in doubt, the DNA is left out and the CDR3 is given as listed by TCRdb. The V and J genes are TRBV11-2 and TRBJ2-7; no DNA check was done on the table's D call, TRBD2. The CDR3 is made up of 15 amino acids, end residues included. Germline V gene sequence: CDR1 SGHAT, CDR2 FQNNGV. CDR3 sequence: CASSGGTHYGYTFGS.

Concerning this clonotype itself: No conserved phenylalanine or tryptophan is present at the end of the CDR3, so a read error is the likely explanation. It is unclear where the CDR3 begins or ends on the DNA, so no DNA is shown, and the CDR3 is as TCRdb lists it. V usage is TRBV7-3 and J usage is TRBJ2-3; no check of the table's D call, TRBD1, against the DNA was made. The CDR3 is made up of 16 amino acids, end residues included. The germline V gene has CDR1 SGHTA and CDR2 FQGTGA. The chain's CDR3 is CASSCPAAPTSSTSAP.

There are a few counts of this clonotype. The CDR3 loop is CASSLAGGVSKNIQYF. The DNA for the CDR3 is TGTGCCAGCAGCTTAGCGGGCGGTGTTTCCAAAAACATTCAGTACTTC. The V and J genes are TRBV11-2 and TRBJ2-4, with unresolved D. The germline V gene encodes CDR1 SGHAT and CDR2 FQNNGV. V lost 1 base and J lost 2, with 12 bases in between. This CDR3 is 16 amino acids long.

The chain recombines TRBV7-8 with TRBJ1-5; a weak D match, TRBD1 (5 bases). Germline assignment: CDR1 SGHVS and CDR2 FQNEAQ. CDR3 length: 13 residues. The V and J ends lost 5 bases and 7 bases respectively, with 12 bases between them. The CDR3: CASSPAGPQPQHF. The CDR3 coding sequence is TGTGCCAGCAGCCCCGCAGGGCCCCAGCCCCAGCATTTT.

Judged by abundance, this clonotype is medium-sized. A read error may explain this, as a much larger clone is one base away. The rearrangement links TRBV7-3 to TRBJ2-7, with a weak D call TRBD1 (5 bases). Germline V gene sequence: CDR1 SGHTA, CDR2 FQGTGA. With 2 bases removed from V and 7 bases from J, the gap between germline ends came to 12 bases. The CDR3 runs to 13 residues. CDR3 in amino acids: CASSLSVDNEQYF. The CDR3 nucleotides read TGTGCCAGCAGCTTATCGGTGGACAATGAGCAGTACTTC.

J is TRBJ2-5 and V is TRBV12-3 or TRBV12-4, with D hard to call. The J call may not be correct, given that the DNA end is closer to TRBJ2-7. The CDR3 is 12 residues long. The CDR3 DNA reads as TGTGCCAGCAGTTTCAGGAACTACGAGCAGTACTTC. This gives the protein CASSFRNYEQYF.

The CDR3, as DNA: TGTGCCAGCAGTAGTGGGGGGGGAGAGACCCAGTACTTC. Translation gives CASSSGGGETQYF. V is TRBV7-6 and J is TRBJ2-1; 7 bases line up with TRBD2. Judging by the DNA end, TRBJ2-5 fits better; the J call may be wrong. The CDR3 sequence is 13 residues long. Germline V gene data show CDR1 as SGHVS and CDR2 as FNYEAQ.

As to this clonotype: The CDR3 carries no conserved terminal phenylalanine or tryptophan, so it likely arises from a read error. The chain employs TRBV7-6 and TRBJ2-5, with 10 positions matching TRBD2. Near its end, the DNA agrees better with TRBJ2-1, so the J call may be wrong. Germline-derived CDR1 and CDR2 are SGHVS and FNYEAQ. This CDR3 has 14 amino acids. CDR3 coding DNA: TGTGCCAGCTCCACTAGCGGGGTTTACAATGAGCAGTTCTCC. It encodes CASSTSGVYNEQFS.

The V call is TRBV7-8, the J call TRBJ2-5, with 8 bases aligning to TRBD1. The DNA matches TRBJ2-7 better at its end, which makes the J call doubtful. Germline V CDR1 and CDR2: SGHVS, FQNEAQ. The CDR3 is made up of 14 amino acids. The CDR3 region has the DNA TGTGCCAGCAGCTTAGCACAGGGGGGTGCCGAGCAGTACTTC. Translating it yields CASSLAQGGAEQYF.

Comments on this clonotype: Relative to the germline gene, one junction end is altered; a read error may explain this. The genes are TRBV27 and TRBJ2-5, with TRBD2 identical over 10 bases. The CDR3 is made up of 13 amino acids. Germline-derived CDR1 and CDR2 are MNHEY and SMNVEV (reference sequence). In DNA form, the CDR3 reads TGTGCCAGCAGTTTATCTAATGGACTAGCGGAGGTCTTC. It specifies CASSLSNGLAEVF.

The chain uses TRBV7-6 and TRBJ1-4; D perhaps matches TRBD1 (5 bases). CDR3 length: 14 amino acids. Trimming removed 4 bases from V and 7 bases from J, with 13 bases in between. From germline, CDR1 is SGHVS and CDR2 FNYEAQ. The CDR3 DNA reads TGTGCCAGCAGCTCCGGAGGGGAGGGTGAAAAACTGTTTTTT. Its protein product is CASSSGGEGEKLFF.

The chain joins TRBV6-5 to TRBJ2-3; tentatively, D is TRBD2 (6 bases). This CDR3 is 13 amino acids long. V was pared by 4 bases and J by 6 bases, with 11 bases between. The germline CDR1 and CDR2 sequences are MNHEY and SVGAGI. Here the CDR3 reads CASSSQAGDTQYF. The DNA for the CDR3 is TGTGCCAGCAGTTCCCAGGCGGGGGATACGCAGTATTTT.